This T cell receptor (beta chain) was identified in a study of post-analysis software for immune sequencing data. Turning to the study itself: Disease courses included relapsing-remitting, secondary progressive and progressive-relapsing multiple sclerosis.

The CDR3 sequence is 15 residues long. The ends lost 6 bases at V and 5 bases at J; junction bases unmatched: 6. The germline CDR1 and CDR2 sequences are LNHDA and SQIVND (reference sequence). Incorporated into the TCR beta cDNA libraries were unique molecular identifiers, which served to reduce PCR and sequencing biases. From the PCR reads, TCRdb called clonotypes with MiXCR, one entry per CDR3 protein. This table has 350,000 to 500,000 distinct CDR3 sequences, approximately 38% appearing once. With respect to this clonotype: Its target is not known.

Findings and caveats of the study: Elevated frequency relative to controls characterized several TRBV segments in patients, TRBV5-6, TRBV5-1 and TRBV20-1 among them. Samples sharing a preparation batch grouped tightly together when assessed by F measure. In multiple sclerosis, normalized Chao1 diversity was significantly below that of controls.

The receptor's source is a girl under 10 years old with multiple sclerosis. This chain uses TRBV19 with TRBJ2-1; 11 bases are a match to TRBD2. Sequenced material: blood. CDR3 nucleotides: TGTGCCAGTAGCAAGGGGACTAGCGGAAACAATGAGCAGTTCTTC. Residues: CASSKGTSGNNEQFF.